The sequence of this T cell receptor beta chain was determined in a study of T cell changes during pregnancy in multiple sclerosis. The repertoire was sequenced with immunoSEQ multiplex PCR; TCRdb's copy has only in-frame clones and lacks some. The repertoire includes tens of thousands of clones, 91% of them detected once, and 2.2% sits in the top ten. CDR1 and CDR2 from the germline V gene are SGHNT and YYREEE (reference sequence). The CDR3 covers 13 residues. V was clipped by 4 bases and J by 4 bases, with 11 bases between them. The genes are TRBV5-4 and TRBJ1-1; D remains unclear. The sequence was collected from a female donor in good health, enrolled as a control in a pregnancy study. The input for sequencing was peripheral blood, taken in the third trimester of pregnancy. In DNA, the CDR3 is TGTGCCAGCAGCACAATGGCGGGCACTGAAGCTTTCTTT. Amino acids: CASSTMAGTEAFF.